Sequencing of this T cell receptor (beta chain) was carried out in a study of Ad26.COV2.S vaccination and SARS-CoV-2 variants. Looking at the study overall: Ad26.COV2.S given intramuscularly, once or twice 56 days apart.

Described treatment: about 20 received Ad26.COV2.S at low or high dose, single or two shots; about 5 received placebo; per-sample allocation not given. Sampling was done on day 63 after the first vaccine or placebo injection. An Ad26 vector was used to express Wuhan-strain SARS-CoV-2 spike as the vaccine. This clone was found once. Antigen specificity is unknown. Repertoires were generated with immunoSEQ multiplex PCR, while TCRdb's copy carries only in-frame clones and drops some. Seen here are a few hundred thousand clones, 70% to 90% observed once, and the top ten hold 3.6%. Notes on the study in general: Non-spike TCR breadth was similar in vaccine and placebo recipients.

CDR1 and CDR2 (germline): SQVTM, ANQGSEA. V lost 4 bases and J lost 4, with 13 bases in between. The CDR3 loop spans 13 amino acids. This material consisted of peripheral blood, taken in a trial of Ad26.COV2.S vaccine versus placebo. The origin of this receptor is a person between 18 and 59 years old who received the Ad26.COV2.S COVID-19 vaccine or a placebo. The chain combines TRBV29-1 with TRBJ1-2; D remains ambiguous. CDR3 amino acids: CSVVRGNGYGYTF. The CDR3 region has the DNA TGCAGCGTTGTTCGGGGTAACGGCTATGGCTACACCTTC.